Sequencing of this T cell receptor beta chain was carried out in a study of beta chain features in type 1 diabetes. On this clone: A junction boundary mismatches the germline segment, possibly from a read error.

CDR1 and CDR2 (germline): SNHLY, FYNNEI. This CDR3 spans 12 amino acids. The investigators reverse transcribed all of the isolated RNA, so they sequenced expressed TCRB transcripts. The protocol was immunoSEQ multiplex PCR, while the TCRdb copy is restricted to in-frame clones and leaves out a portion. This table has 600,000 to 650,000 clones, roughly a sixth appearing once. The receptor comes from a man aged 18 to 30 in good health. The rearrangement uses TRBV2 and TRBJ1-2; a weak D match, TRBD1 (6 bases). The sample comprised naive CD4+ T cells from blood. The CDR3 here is CASSERGATGPF. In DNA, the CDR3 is TGTGCCAGCAGTGAGAGGGGGGCGACAGGTCCTTTC.